A selection of T cell receptor beta chains follows, all from one sample in a study of shared clonotypes between healthy human individuals. Sequenced by immunoSEQ multiplex PCR; TCRdb stores in-frame clones only, minus some. This sample carries approximately 1,000,000 clones, around 82% of them seen once, and the ten largest clones take about 0.52%. The sequencing sample was made of memory CD4+ T cells from PBMCs. The receptors come from a man between 18 and 35 years old in good health. Some clones in this sample may be carry-over from other donors' samples. The CDR3 runs from the conserved cysteine through the conserved F or W. Each record gives: J gene, V gene, D gene, clone size, CDR3 protein, CDR3 DNA. The D gene is left open where the match is weak. Clone size is stated in some rows and not others, as once, few, many or a class when expanded.

j_gene: TRBJ2-5; v_gene: TRBV4-2; d_gene: TRBD2; abundance: .; CDR3aa: CASSQDRLAGVRETQYF; CDR3nt: TGTGCCAGCAGCCAAGATAGGCTAGCGGGAGTGAGGGAGACCCAGTACTTC
j_gene: TRBJ2-3; v_gene: TRBV6-1; d_gene: .; abundance: .; CDR3aa: CASIGQGTPTDTQYF; CDR3nt: TGTGCCAGCATAGGTCAGGGCACCCCTACAGATACGCAGTATTTT
j_gene: TRBJ2-3; v_gene: TRBV5-1; d_gene: TRBD1; abundance: .; CDR3aa: CASSYGQGTDTQYF; CDR3nt: TGCGCCAGCAGCTACGGACAGGGGACAGATACGCAGTATTTT
j_gene: TRBJ1-2; v_gene: TRBV30; d_gene: .; abundance: .; CDR3aa: CAWSVPGLGYTF; CDR3nt: TGTGCCTGGAGTGTACCAGGGTTAGGCTACACCTTC
j_gene: TRBJ1-1; v_gene: TRBV6-6; d_gene: .; abundance: .; CDR3aa: CASSPPPGQPNTEAFF; CDR3nt: TGTGCCAGCAGTCCGCCTCCGGGACAACCGAACACTGAAGCTTTCTTT
j_gene: TRBJ2-7; v_gene: TRBV19; d_gene: TRBD2; abundance: .; CDR3aa: CASSMAASGAYEQYF; CDR3nt: TGTGCCAGTAGTATGGCGGCTAGCGGAGCCTACGAGCAGTACTTC
j_gene: TRBJ2-3; v_gene: TRBV5-1; d_gene: .; abundance: .; CDR3aa: CASRAGPDRGTQYF; CDR3nt: TGCGCCAGCAGGGCGGGGCCAGACAGAGGTACGCAGTATTTT
j_gene: TRBJ2-1; v_gene: TRBV5-1; d_gene: TRBD2; abundance: .; CDR3aa: CASSFKLAGFNEQFF; CDR3nt: TGCGCCAGCAGCTTTAAACTAGCGGGCTTCAATGAGCAGTTCTTC
j_gene: TRBJ1-6; v_gene: TRBV7-9; d_gene: TRBD1; abundance: .; CDR3aa: CASSSRQGIGSPLHF; CDR3nt: TGTGCCAGCAGCTCCCGACAGGGCATCGGTTCACCCCTCCACTTT
j_gene: TRBJ2-2; v_gene: TRBV5-1; d_gene: .; abundance: few; CDR3aa: CASSLAEQGDTGELFF; CDR3nt: TGCGCCAGCAGCTTGGCCGAACAGGGAGACACCGGGGAGCTGTTTTTT
j_gene: TRBJ2-6; v_gene: TRBV19; d_gene: .; abundance: .; CDR3aa: CASRSGGISGANVLTF; CDR3nt: TGTGCCAGTAGAAGCGGTGGAATCTCTGGGGCCAACGTCCTGACTTTC
j_gene: TRBJ2-2; v_gene: TRBV29-1; d_gene: .; abundance: .; CDR3aa: CSVASGINTGELFF; CDR3nt: TGCAGCGTTGCGTCCGGAATCAACACCGGGGAGCTGTTTTTT
j_gene: TRBJ2-5; v_gene: TRBV7-2; d_gene: TRBD1; abundance: once; CDR3aa: CASSRATGARETQYF; CDR3nt: TGTGCCAGCAGCCGAGCGACAGGGGCGAGAGAGACCCAGTACTTC
j_gene: TRBJ1-4; v_gene: TRBV10-3; d_gene: .; abundance: many; CDR3aa: CAISESLATNEKLFF; CDR3nt: TGTGCCATCAGTGAATCGCTGGCCACTAATGAAAAACTGTTTTTT
j_gene: TRBJ2-6; v_gene: TRBV7-9; d_gene: .; abundance: .; CDR3aa: CASSWGDAGANVLTF; CDR3nt: TGTGCCAGCAGCTGGGGGGATGCTGGGGCCAACGTCCTGACTTTC
j_gene: TRBJ1-1; v_gene: TRBV14; d_gene: .; abundance: once; CDR3aa: CASQGFSLSEAFF; CDR3nt: TGTGCCAGCCAGGGGTTTTCCCTCTCTGAAGCTTTCTTT
j_gene: TRBJ2-5; v_gene: TRBV5-1; d_gene: .; abundance: .; CDR3aa: CASSPQGGGQETQYF; CDR3nt: TGCGCCAGCAGCCCCCAAGGGGGGGGTCAAGAGACCCAGTACTTC
j_gene: TRBJ2-7; v_gene: TRBV10-3; d_gene: TRBD2; abundance: .; CDR3aa: CAISSGTSGVYEQYF; CDR3nt: TGTGCCATCAGCTCCGGGACTAGCGGGGTCTACGAGCAGTACTTC
j_gene: TRBJ2-7; v_gene: TRBV5-5; d_gene: .; abundance: few; CDR3aa: CASSLEAPSYEQYF; CDR3nt: TGTGCCAGCAGCTTGGAGGCACCCTCCTACGAGCAGTACTTC
j_gene: TRBJ1-1; v_gene: TRBV18; d_gene: TRBD1; abundance: .; CDR3aa: CASSQQTGGETEAFF; CDR3nt: TGTGCCAGCTCACAGCAGACAGGGGGTGAAACTGAAGCTTTCTTT
j_gene: TRBJ1-1; v_gene: TRBV6-6; d_gene: TRBD1; abundance: .; CDR3aa: CASSYGLSRGPTEAFF; CDR3nt: TGTGCCAGCAGTTACGGTTTAAGTAGGGGGCCCACTGAAGCTTTCTTT
j_gene: TRBJ2-5; v_gene: TRBV12-5; d_gene: TRBD2; abundance: .; CDR3aa: CASGPGREYSETQYF; CDR3nt: TGTGCTAGTGGTCCCGGGCGGGAGTATTCGGAGACCCAGTACTTC
j_gene: TRBJ2-7; v_gene: TRBV18; d_gene: TRBD2; abundance: .; CDR3aa: CASSPPLSLAGGNYEQYF; CDR3nt: TGTGCCAGCTCACCACCGTTGAGTCTAGCGGGAGGAAACTACGAGCAGTACTTC
j_gene: TRBJ1-4; v_gene: TRBV2; d_gene: .; abundance: once; CDR3aa: CATVKDPSATNEKLFF; CDR3nt: TGTGCCACCGTGAAGGACCCCTCGGCAACTAATGAAAAACTGTTTTTT
j_gene: TRBJ1-2; v_gene: TRBV7-3; d_gene: .; abundance: .; CDR3aa: CASSAQLGEGYTF; CDR3nt: TGTGCCAGCAGCGCCCAGCTAGGGGAAGGCTACACCTTC
j_gene: TRBJ2-5; v_gene: TRBV5-1; d_gene: TRBD1; abundance: few; CDR3aa: CASSQSWTGAGETQYF; CDR3nt: TGCGCCAGCAGCCAATCCTGGACAGGGGCCGGGGAGACCCAGTACTTC
j_gene: TRBJ2-7; v_gene: TRBV5-1; d_gene: .; abundance: many; CDR3aa: CASSSEGFNYEQYF; CDR3nt: TGCGCCAGCAGCTCCGAGGGCTTTAACTACGAGCAGTACTTC
j_gene: TRBJ2-7; v_gene: TRBV9; d_gene: TRBD2; abundance: .; CDR3aa: CASSPRLAAPYEQYF; CDR3nt: TGTGCCAGCAGCCCCCGACTAGCGGCCCCCTACGAGCAGTACTTC
j_gene: TRBJ2-3; v_gene: TRBV5-4; d_gene: .; abundance: .; CDR3aa: CAWGPPTDTQYF; CDR3nt: TGTGCCTGGGGGCCCCCCACAGATACGCAGTATTTT
j_gene: TRBJ2-1; v_gene: TRBV7-2; d_gene: TRBD1; abundance: .; CDR3aa: CASSSLRDRGLPFPFF; CDR3nt: TGTGCCAGCAGCTCCCTCCGGGACAGGGGGCTGCCTTTTCCGTTCTTC
j_gene: TRBJ2-1; v_gene: TRBV5-8; d_gene: .; abundance: once; CDR3aa: CASSLDGGRGNEQFF; CDR3nt: TGTGCCAGCAGCCTCGACGGGGGGCGAGGGAATGAGCAGTTCTTC
j_gene: TRBJ1-1; v_gene: TRBV6-5; d_gene: .; abundance: .; CDR3aa: CASGNQRARGTEAFF; CDR3nt: TGTGCCAGCGGTAACCAGAGGGCAAGGGGCACTGAAGCTTTCTTT